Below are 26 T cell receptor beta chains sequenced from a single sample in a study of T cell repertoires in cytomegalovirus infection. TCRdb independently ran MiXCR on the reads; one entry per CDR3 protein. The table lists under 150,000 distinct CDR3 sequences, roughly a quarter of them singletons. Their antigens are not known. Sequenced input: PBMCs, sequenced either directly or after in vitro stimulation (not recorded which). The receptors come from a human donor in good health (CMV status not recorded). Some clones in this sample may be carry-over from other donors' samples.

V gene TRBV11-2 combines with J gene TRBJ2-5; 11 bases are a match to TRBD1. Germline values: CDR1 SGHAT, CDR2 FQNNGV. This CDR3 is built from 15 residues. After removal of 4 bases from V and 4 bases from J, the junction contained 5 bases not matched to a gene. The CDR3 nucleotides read TGTGCCAGCAGCTCCGCCGGGACAGGGGGAGAGACCCAGTACTTC. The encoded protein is CASSSAGTGGETQYF.

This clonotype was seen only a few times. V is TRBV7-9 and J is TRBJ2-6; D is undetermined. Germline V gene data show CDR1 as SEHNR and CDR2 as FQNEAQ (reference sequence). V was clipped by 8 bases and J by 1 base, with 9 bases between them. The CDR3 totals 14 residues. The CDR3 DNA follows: TGTGCCAGCGACTCCTCATCTGGGGCCAACGTCCTGACTTTC. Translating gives CASDSSSGANVLTF.

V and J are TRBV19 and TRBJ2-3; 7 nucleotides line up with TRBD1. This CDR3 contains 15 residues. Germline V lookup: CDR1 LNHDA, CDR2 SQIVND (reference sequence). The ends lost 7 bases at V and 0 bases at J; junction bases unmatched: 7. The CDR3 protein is CASTRGRSSTDTQYF. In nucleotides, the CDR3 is TGTGCCAGTACAAGGGGGCGATCCAGCACAGATACGCAGTATTTT.

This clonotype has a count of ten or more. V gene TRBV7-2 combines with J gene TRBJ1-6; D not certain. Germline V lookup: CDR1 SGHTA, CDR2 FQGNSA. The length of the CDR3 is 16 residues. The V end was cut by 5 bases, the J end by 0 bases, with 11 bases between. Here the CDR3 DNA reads TGTGCCAGCAGCATGTCCAGGCTCTCCTATAATTCACCCCTCCACTTT. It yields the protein CASSMSRLSYNSPLHF.

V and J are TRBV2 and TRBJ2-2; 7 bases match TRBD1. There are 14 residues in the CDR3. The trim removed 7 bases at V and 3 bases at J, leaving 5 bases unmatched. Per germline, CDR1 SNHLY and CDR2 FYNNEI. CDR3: CASTRQGYTGELFF. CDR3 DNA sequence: TGTGCCAGCACCCGACAGGGTTACACCGGGGAGCTGTTTTTT.

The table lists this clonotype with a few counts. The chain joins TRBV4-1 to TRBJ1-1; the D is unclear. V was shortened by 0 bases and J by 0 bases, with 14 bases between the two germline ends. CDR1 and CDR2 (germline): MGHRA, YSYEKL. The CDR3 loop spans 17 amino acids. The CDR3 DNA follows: TGCGCCAGCAGCCAAGATGCGGGCCTTAGAGTGAACACTGAAGCTTTCTTT. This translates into CASSQDAGLRVNTEAFF.

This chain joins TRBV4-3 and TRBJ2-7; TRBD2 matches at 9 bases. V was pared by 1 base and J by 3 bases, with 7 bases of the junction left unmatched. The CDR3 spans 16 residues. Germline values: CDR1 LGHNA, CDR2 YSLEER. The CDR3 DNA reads TGCGCCAGCAGCCAAGCTCTGAGACTAGCGGACTACGAGCAGTACTTC. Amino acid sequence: CASSQALRLADYEQYF.

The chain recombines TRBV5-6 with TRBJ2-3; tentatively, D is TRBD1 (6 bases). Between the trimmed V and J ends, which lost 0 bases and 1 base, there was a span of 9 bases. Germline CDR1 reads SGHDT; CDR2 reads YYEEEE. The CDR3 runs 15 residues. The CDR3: CASSLVYRGTDTQYF. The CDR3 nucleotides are TGTGCCAGCAGCTTGGTGTACAGGGGCACAGATACGCAGTATTTT.

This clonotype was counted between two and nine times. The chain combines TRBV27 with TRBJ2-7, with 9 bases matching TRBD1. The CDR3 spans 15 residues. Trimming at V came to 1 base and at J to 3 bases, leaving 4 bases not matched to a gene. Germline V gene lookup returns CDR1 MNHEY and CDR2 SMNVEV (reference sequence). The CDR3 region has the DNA TGTGCCAGCAGTTTATTGGGACAGGGAGGCTACGAGCAGTACTTC. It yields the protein CASSLLGQGGYEQYF.

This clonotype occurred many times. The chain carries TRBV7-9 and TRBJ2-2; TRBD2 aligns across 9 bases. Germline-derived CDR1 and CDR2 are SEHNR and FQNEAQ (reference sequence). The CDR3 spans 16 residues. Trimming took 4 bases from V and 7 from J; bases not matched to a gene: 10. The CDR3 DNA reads TGTGCCAGCAGCTCCGGTAGCGGGAGATTGGTCGGGGAGCTGTTTTTT. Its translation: CASSSGSGRLVGELFF.

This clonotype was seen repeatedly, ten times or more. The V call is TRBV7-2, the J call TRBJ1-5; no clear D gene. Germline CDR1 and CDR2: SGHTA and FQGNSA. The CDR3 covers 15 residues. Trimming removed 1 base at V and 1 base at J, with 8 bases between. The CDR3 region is CASSLESSSNQPQHF. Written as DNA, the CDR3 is TGTGCCAGCAGCTTAGAGTCAAGCAGCAATCAGCCCCAGCATTTT.

The CDR3 DNA follows: TGTGCCAGCAGTGAATCGGGCAGCGTCAAAAAACTGTTTTTT. This translates into CASSESGSVKKLFF. This rearrangement joins TRBV25-1 to TRBJ1-4, with D unclear. The CDR3 consists of 14 residues. Trimming took off 1 base at V and 9 bases at J, with 12 bases between the two ends. Germline-derived CDR1 and CDR2 are MGHDK and SYGVNS.

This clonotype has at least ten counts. This CDR3 is CASSPPGGNTKAGELFF. The DNA of the CDR3 is TGTGCCAGCAGCCCCCCCGGCGGGAACACCAAGGCCGGGGAGCTGTTTTTT. This chain joins TRBV7-2 and TRBJ2-2; maybe TRBD2 (6 bases). Germline-derived CDR1 and CDR2 are SGHTA and FQGNSA. The CDR3 spans 17 residues. Deletions cut 5 bases from V and 6 bases from J, with 22 bases between.

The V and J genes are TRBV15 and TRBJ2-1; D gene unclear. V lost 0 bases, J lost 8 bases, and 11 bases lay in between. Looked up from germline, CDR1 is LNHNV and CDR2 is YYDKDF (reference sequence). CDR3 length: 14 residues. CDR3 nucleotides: TGTGCCACCAGCAGAGACGCCTCGCCTGATGAGCAGTTCTTC. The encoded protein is CATSRDASPDEQFF.

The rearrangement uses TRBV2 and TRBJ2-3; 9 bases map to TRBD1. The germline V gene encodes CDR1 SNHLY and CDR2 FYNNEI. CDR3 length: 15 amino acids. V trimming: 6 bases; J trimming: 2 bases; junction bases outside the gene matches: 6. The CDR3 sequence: CASSTGTGITDTQYF. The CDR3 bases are TGTGCCAGCAGCACCGGGACAGGGATCACAGATACGCAGTATTTT.

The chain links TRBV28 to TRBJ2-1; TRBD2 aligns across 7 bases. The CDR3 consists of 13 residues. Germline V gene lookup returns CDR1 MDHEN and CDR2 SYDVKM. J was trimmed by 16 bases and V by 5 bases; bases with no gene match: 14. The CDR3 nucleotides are TGTGCCAGCAGTCTCACCCCCCGGGGGGACGCCTTCTTC. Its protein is CASSLTPRGDAFF.

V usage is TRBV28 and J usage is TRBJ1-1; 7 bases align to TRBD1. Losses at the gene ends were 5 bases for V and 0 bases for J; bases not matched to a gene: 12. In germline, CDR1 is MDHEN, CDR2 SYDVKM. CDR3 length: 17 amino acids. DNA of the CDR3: TGTGCCAGCAGTCCCCTCGGGACAGCTACTATGAACACTGAAGCTTTCTTT. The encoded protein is CASSPLGTATMNTEAFF.

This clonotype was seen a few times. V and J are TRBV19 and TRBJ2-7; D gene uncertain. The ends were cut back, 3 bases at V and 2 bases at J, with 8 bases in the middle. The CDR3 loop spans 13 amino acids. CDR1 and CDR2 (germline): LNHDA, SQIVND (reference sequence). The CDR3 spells CASSIGSPYEQYF. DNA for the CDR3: TGTGCCAGTAGTATCGGAAGTCCCTACGAGCAGTACTTC.

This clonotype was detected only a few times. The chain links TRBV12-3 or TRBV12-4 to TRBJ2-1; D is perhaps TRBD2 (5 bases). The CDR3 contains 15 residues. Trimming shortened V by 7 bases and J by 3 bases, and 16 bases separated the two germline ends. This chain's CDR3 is CASTLTRRSYNEQFF. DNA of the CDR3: TGTGCCAGCACCCTTACTAGACGAAGCTACAATGAGCAGTTCTTC.

The CDR3 coding sequence is TGTGCCACCAGCAGAAGTGGATGGGGCTGGGAGCCCCAGCATTTT. Protein product: CATSRSGWGWEPQHF. The chain uses TRBV15 and TRBJ1-5; TRBD1 is a possible D gene (5 bases). This CDR3 has 15 amino acids. Trimming took off 2 bases at V and 8 bases at J, with 16 bases between the two ends. Germline CDR1 reads LNHNV; CDR2 reads YYDKDF (reference sequence). The full variable domain, its missing parts supplied by reference TRBV15 and TRBJ1-5, is DAMVIQNPRYQVTQFGKPVTLSCSQTLNHNVMYWYQQKSSQAPKLLFHYYDKDFNNEADTPDNFQSRRPNTSFCFLDIRSPGLGDTAMYLCATSRSGWGWEPQHFGDGTRLSIL.

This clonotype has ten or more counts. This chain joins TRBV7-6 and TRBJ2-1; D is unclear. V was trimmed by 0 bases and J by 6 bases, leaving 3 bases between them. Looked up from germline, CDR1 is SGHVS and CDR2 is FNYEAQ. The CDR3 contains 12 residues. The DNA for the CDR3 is TGTGCCAGCAGCTTAGCTAGCAATGAGCAGTTCTTC. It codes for CASSLASNEQFF.

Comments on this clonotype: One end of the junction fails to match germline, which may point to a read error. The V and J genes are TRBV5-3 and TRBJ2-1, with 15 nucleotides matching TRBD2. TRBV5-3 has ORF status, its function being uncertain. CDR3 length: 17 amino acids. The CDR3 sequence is CASSFTGLAGGYDEQFF. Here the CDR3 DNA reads TGTGCCAGCAGCTTTACGGGACTAGCGGGAGGTTATGATGAGCAGTTCTTC.

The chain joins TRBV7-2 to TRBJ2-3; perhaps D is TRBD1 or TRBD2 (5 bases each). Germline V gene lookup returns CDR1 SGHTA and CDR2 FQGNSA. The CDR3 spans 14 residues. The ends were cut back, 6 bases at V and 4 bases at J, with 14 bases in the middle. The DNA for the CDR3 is TGTGCCAGCAGGGAGGCCCAGGGAGCAGATACGCAGTATTTT. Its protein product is CASREAQGADTQYF.

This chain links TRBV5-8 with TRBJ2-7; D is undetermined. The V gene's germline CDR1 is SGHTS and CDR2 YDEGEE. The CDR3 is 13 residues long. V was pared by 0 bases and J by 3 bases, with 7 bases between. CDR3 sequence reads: CASSLGPHYEQYV. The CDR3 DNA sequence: TGTGCCAGCAGCTTGGGTCCGCACTACGAGCAGTACGTC.

For the CDR3, the DNA is TGTGCCAGCAGCTACCCGACAGGGGCCTATAATTCACCCCTCCACTTT. Its translation: CASSYPTGAYNSPLHF. The rearrangement joins TRBV7-2 to TRBJ1-6, with 8 bases lining up with TRBD1. CDR3 length equals 16 residues. V lost 4 bases, J lost 2 bases, and 4 bases stayed unmatched. Germline V lookup: CDR1 SGHTA, CDR2 FQGNSA.

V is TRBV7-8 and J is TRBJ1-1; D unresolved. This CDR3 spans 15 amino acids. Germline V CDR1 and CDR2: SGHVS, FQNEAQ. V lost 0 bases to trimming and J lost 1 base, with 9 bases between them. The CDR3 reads CASSLALVSNTEAFF. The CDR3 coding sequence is TGTGCCAGCAGCTTAGCGCTAGTGTCGAACACTGAAGCTTTCTTT. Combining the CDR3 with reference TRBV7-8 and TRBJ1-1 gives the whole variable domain GAGVSQSPRYKVAKRGQDVALRCDPISGHVSLFWYQQALGQGPEFLTYFQNEAQLDKSGLPSDRFFAERPEGSVSTLKIQRTQQEDSAVYLCASSLALVSNTEAFFGQGTRLTVV.